This record covers a single TCR beta chain. Its antigen is currently not known. No per-base quality is available; no much larger clone lies one base away. Libraries were constructed by 5' RACE. Sequenced on an Illumina HiSeq 2500. A second PCR of roughly 6 to 12 cycles was performed with a sample-barcoded 5' primer and a J-beta primer mix. A unique molecular identifier was introduced onto each TCR beta cDNA molecule by a template-switch 5' adaptor carrying 12 random nucleotides. Each sample yielded at least 3 million CDR3-containing paired-end reads. First-strand cDNA synthesis was performed from all RNA using the Mint cDNA synthesis kit, with priming by a TRBC-specific oligonucleotide. Following uracil-DNA glycosylase treatment, a first 18-cycle PCR with universal primers M1SS and BC2_uni_R was performed on all cDNA. The authors' pipeline ran thus. For normalization, 1 million high-quality reads were randomly selected from each sample, with every read carrying a distinct molecular identifier. Reads with shared molecular identifiers were discarded instead of being binned into consensus sequences. MiTCR, set to a Q25 quality threshold and the strictest error-elimination algorithm, was used for CDR3 identification, clonotype clustering and error correction. A nonparametric unseen species model with Euler transformation was used to estimate a lower bound on total TCR beta diversity. Starting from the raw public reads, TCRdb applied fastp trimming at Q25, assembled clones with MiXCR and retained in-frame beta chains. Every entry covers one CDR3 protein and lists the most common genes and DNA from its rows. The V and J calls follow TCRdb's processing rather than the paper's. This sample has 700,000 to 850,000 distinct CDR3 sequences in its table, and about 55% of those were observed once. The ten largest clones take up about 38% of the sample.

The record originates from a study of blood T cells in healthy people across ages (dated by TCRdb to about 2015). A note on the overall study: In model experiments, template switching captured about one uniquely barcoded TCR beta cDNA molecule for every two T cells. To track age-related changes in TCR beta repertoire diversity, the study relied on deep sequencing normalized with unique cDNA molecular identifiers. The donors were split into four age groups: young (average 16 years), middle-aged (roughly 39), aged (around 67) and long-lived (approximately 89). Donors of different ages were randomly distributed across sequencing lanes to avoid experimental bias. Using the same blood draw, the study looked at two additional independent replicas of 1 million unique cDNA reads for two donors, one aged 18 to 30 and the other aged 80 or older.

Donors were around 37 systemically healthy Caucasian individuals from Russia aged roughly 6 to 95 years. About 9.8 milliliters of peripheral blood were drawn from each donor into EDTA-treated Vacutainer tubes. PBMCs were isolated by Ficoll-Paque density-gradient centrifugation, with at least 6 million obtained per sample. Total RNA was extracted from PBMCs with Trizol reagent, with at least 6 micrograms obtained per sample. For every donor, an aliquot of PBMCs went through flow cytometry to measure the percentages of naive CD45RAhigh/CD27high T cells. The CDR3 covers 13 residues, taking in both the cysteine and the phenylalanine. Solely the CDR3 DNA is kept, with 39 bases framed from the first base. Cut back by 3 bases and 2 bases, the V and J ends lie 6 bases apart. From the germline V gene, CDR1 is KGHDR and CDR2 is SFDVKD. The investigation overall reported the following: Observed TCR beta diversity per million T cells fell roughly linearly with age, and a significant reduction was already apparent by age around 40. Observed TCR beta diversity correlated strongly with the percentage of naive T cells measured by flow cytometry. Compared with the aged group, the long-lived group had more naive CD4+ T cells, fewer expanded clones and increased TCR diversity, suggesting age selection. Conclusive comparison of naive and antigen-experienced compartments was prevented by the profiling of bulk unsorted PBMCs. Total diversity estimates from one million sequenced T cells were considered lower bounds and underestimates. Donor CMV infection status was unknown, potentially confounding age-related changes in expanded clonotypes.

The sample consisted of blood. The clonotype originates from an elderly man in good health. The chain couples TRBV24-1 to TRBJ1-2; confidence is insufficient to name the D gene. The CDR3 has the sequence CATSDGVNYGYTF. The DNA sequence follows: TGTGCCACCAGTGATGGGGTGAACTATGGCTACACCTTC.